This T cell receptor (beta chain) was profiled in a study of vaccination effects on CD4 cells after COVID-19 (dated 2022 in TCRdb). For the study in its entirety: Post-vaccine samples across the study were collected a median of 72 days after the second dose, with a range of 14 to 241. SARS-CoV-2 spike-specific CD4+ TCR repertoires from before and after mRNA vaccination were compared in COVID-19 convalescent patients and in infection-naive vaccine recipients. Altogether, over 9 COVID-19 convalescent patients and several SARS-CoV-2-naive healthy vaccine recipients made up the full study. The Oncomine TCR Beta short-read assay on an Illumina iSeq 100 was used to sequence cultures from other donors in the study.

In the ViraFEST assay, PBMC were stimulated with viral peptide pools, and antigen-specific CD4+ T cell clonotypes were then identified by expansion using TCR sequencing. After less than eleven days of culture, CD4+ T cells were isolated with the EasySep CD4+ T cell isolation kit. Two doses of either the BNT162b2 or the mRNA-1273 mRNA SARS-CoV-2 vaccine were administered to participants. The absence of prior SARS-CoV-2 infection in healthy vaccine recipients was confirmed by negative nucleocapsid antibodies before and after vaccination. Some 2 million PBMC per well were cultured with approximately 10 ug/ml peptides in IMDM containing around 5% human AB serum, approximately 10 IU/ml IL-2 and gentamicin. On days 3 and 7, half of the culture medium was replaced with fresh IL-2-containing medium. Unless otherwise noted, each peptide stimulation condition was cultured in triplicate wells. Using Ficoll-Paque Plus gradient centrifugation, PBMC were separated from whole blood and then either used fresh or cryopreserved at -140C. Overlapping peptide pools spanned the spike proteins of SARS-CoV-2 and the common cold coronaviruses HCoV-NL63, HCoV-OC43 and HCoV-229E. Genomic DNA was extracted from cultured CD4+ T cells with the QIAamp micro DNA kit.

Receptor libraries were prepared by the immunoSEQ multiplex PCR assay. DNA from the cultured and isolated CD4+ T cells underwent TCR beta CDR3 sequencing. The study's own analysis went as follows. The analysis removed non-productive TCR sequences, trimmed reads to the CDR3 region, and retained only CDR3s that were 7 or more amino acids long. Antigen-specific clonotypes were identified using the MANAFEST web app by comparison of expansion in peptide wells against reference cultures. To count as positive, a clone had to show expansion at FDR<0.05 compared with the reference and with all other wells, an odds ratio above 5, and a frequency above 0.1% in two replicate wells. A clonotype was defined as cross-reactive if the clonotype was significantly expanded both in SARS-CoV-2 spike wells and in at least one common cold coronavirus spike condition. Using the stringdist R package, CDR3 similarity was measured by Levenshtein distance, and unrooted trees were constructed with ape in R 3.6.1. TCRdb limited this immuneACCESS table to in-frame rearrangements with V and J called. A share of clones is missing; checked studies link under half to unresolved V genes, and the rest is unexplained. For V, J and clone size, that table is used; D and trimming come from the DNA. The sample table shows 15,000 or so clones, and roughly 70% are seen once. Over 8.5% of the sample is in the top ten clones.

The CDR3 covers 14 residues, taking in both the cysteine and the phenylalanine. CDR3 DNA is the only sequence kept; it has 42 bases, read in frame from the first base. Trimming removed 6 bases from V and 5 bases from J; the gene matches leave 7 bases unexplained. CDR1 and CDR2 are drawn from the germline V gene: MNHEY, SVGEGT. To note about this clone: This receptor's antigen is unknown. Base qualities were left out, and no much larger clone turns up one base away.

The paper as a whole reports these results and caveats: Both infection-induced and vaccine-induced clones contracted markedly at late post-vaccination timepoints, which is consistent with waning T cell responses. The study was limited by a small number of convalescent patients and lacked early post-infection timepoints. In healthy vaccine recipients, vaccine-induced clones were almost all SARS-CoV-2 mono-reactive, with only 1 of 255 cross-reactive with common cold coronaviruses.

In this chain, TRBV6-2 or TRBV6-3 is recombined with TRBJ1-1; 9 bases in the middle match TRBD1. This sequence originates from a human donor who received a COVID-19 vaccine. Sequences were derived from CD4+ T cells from PBMCs cultured with SARS-CoV-2 spike peptides, sampled after COVID-19 vaccination. According to the study, the label for this sample's cell subset or site signals: SARS-CoV-2 spike overlapping peptide pool stimulation. The CDR3 protein sequence reads: CASSPTGGRTEAFF. The nucleotide sequence reads TGTGCCAGCAGCCCGACAGGGGGAAGGACTGAAGCTTTCTTT.